Listed below are T cell receptor beta chains from one sample, sequenced in a study of cytomegalovirus exposure and HLA in healthy donors. This table comes from immunoSEQ multiplex PCR, and its TCRdb copy is limited to in-frame clones, with some not included. The sample holds some 120,000 clones; 70% to 80% are singletons and the top ten take under 3%. The sample consisted of PBMCs. These receptor sequences come from a woman younger than 30 in good health and CMV-seropositive. Both conserved end residues are trimmed from each CDR3. The order of the fields is J gene, V gene, CDR3 protein.

>TRBJ1-5|TRBV25-1
ASSEYGQPGPAH
>TRBJ1-3|TRBV12-5
ASGLESHMGTGVGNTIY
>TRBJ2-5|TRBV28
ASSFGMVETQY
>TRBJ2-1|TRBV5-1
ASSRGLPDYNEQF
>TRBJ2-5|TRBV13
ASSLGPASGFEQY
>TRBJ2-5|TRBV4-2
ASSQSGRGETQY
>TRBJ2-1|TRBV9
ASSEREFHNEQF
>TRBJ2-7|TRBV5-1
ASSLVQGTYEQY
>TRBJ2-7|TRBV27
ASSLAWGDREPTYEQY
>TRBJ2-4|TRBV4-1
ASSQARTGGAKNIQY
>TRBJ2-4|TRBV2
ASSEVLLAGVAKNIQY
>TRBJ2-1|TRBV28
ASSFPGNEQF
>TRBJ2-3|TRBV7-9
ASSLAEDTQY